This TCR beta chain was found in a study of blood T cell repertoires in COVID-19. Study details: From the United States, Italy and Spain came samples of acute and convalescent COVID-19. T cells, B-cell-depleted T cells, or PBMCs provided the cDNA or gDNA that served as material.

Original processing methods: Estimated nucleated cell counts came from reference gene primer amplification. The method was immunoSEQ multiplex PCR; TCRdb's version includes in-frame clones alone and lacks a portion of them. The D gene and trimming were derived from the DNA, and the V and J assignments and clone size from that table. The sample includes some 280,000 clones, roughly 90% of them seen just once. The TCR was taken from a woman aged 25-40 years with active or convalescent COVID-19. The material sequenced was peripheral blood.

The CDR3 region is CASSQRAGLGHNEQFF. CDR3 DNA sequence: TGTGCCAGCAGCCAACGGGCGGGGCTCGGGCACAATGAGCAGTTCTTC. This chain connects TRBV3-1 (or the pseudogene TRBV3-2) to TRBJ2-1; D is perhaps TRBD2 (6 bases). The germline V gene encodes CDR1 LGHDT and CDR2 YNNKEL (reference sequence). This CDR3 spans 16 amino acids. V was clipped by 2 bases and J by 5 bases, with 16 bases between them.